This T cell receptor beta chain was recorded in a study of blood T cell repertoires in COVID-19. Study information: Spain, Italy and the United States supplied samples that represented acute and convalescent COVID-19.

Germline V CDR1 and CDR2: SGHRS, YFSETQ. The CDR3 consists of 16 residues. The ends were cut back, 0 bases at V and 5 bases at J, with 15 bases in the middle. In the authors' workflow: Reference gene primer amplification in the assay estimated nucleated cell counts. Using immunoSEQ multiplex PCR, the repertoire was profiled, and TCRdb retains in-frame clones only, with some absent. That table supplies the V and J calls and clone size; D and trimming were determined from the DNA. This sample yields approximately 25,000 clones, of which about 91% are seen a single time; 15% to 20% belongs to the top ten.

The V call is TRBV5-1, the J call TRBJ1-5; D is uncertain. This clonotype was sampled from a human donor with active COVID-19. The donor label of this sample is uncertain. Specimen: peripheral blood. The CDR3 region is CASSLGARGPDQPQHF. CDR3 nucleotide sequence: TGCGCCAGCAGCTTGGGGGCGCGGGGTCCCGATCAGCCCCAGCATTTT.